The 6 T cell receptor beta chains presented below share a single source sample, sequenced in a study of CD8+ T cells in alopecia areata. TCR sequencing used cDNA made by reverse transcription of extracted RNA. Produced via immunoSEQ multiplex PCR; TCRdb's table is partial and in-frame only. This sample carries 200,000 to 250,000 clones, approximately 57% of them seen once, and the ten largest clones take roughly 1.6%. Treatment indicated: oral pan-JAK inhibitor, 5-10 mg twice daily. This sample comprised CD4+ T cells sorted from blood, obtained at week 4, from a patient treated with tofacitinib. The source of these receptors is a human donor with alopecia areata.

This chain joins TRBV29-1 and TRBJ2-1, with D perhaps matching TRBD1 or TRBD2 (6 bases each). CDR1 is SQVTM and CDR2 is ANQGSEA in the germline V gene. The CDR3 sequence is 16 residues long. The V end was cut by 6 bases, the J end by 8 bases, with 26 bases between. CDR3 DNA sequence: TGCAGCGTCCCTAACCACTTAGGGGGGCTAGGCGATGAGCAGTTCTTC. It encodes CSVPNHLGGLGDEQFF.

This sequence joins TRBV30 and TRBJ1-1; the D gene is possibly TRBD1 (6 bases). CDR3 length: 17 amino acids. The germline V gene has CDR1 GTSNPN and CDR2 SVGIG (reference sequence). Trimming pared 3 bases from V and 1 base from J, leaving 21 bases between. Written as DNA, the CDR3 is TGTGCCTGGAGCAAGGTCAGAGGGGGAATAGCGAACACTGAAGCTTTCTTT. Its protein is CAWSKVRGGIANTEAFF.

The chain carries TRBV2 and TRBJ2-5, with D tentatively TRBD2 (5 bases). The CDR3 totals 12 residues. V was clipped by 7 bases and J by 5 bases, with 11 bases between them. CDR1 and CDR2 from the germline V gene are SNHLY and FYNNEI. The CDR3 DNA is TGTGCCAGCACAGAGGGCCTGGAGACCCAGTACTTC. It codes for CASTEGLETQYF.

This sequence joins TRBV15 and TRBJ1-1; unclear D gene. The CDR3 covers 13 residues. Germline V gene sequence: CDR1 LNHNV, CDR2 YYDKDF (reference sequence). V dropped 5 bases and J dropped 0 bases, with 7 bases sitting between them. The chain's CDR3 is CATSQTMNTEAFF. The CDR3, as DNA: TGTGCCACCAGCCAGACAATGAACACTGAAGCTTTCTTT.

The J gene is TRBJ2-1, the V gene TRBV29-1, with 9 bases matching TRBD2. The length of the CDR3 is 12 residues. The J segment lost 8 bases and the V segment lost 7 bases, leaving 6 bases of the junction unmatched. Looked up from germline, CDR1 is SQVTM and CDR2 is ANQGSEA. For the CDR3, the DNA is TGCAGCGCCTCGCGGGAGGGCGATGAGCAGTTCTTC. Translation gives CSASREGDEQFF.

The V gene is TRBV19, the J gene TRBJ1-5; no firm D call. The CDR3 contains 12 residues. V dropped 3 bases and J dropped 6 bases, with 6 bases sitting between them. Germline V CDR1 and CDR2: LNHDA, SQIVND (reference sequence). In DNA form, the CDR3 reads TGTGCCAGTAGTATGCTCAGTCAGCCCCAGCATTTT. Protein sequence: CASSMLSQPQHF.